The 30 T cell receptor beta chains reported below all come from one sample, sequenced in a study of T-cell reconstitution after alpha-beta-depleted transplantation in children. For TCRbeta, the library was prepared with unique molecular identifiers. Each CDR3 protein is one row after TCRdb ran MiXCR on the PCR reads. The sample holds some 200,000 distinct CDR3 sequences, approximately 15% seen once. This specimen consisted of PBMCs from the stem cell graft donor, obtained from the stem cell graft. The receptors derive from a human donor who donated a stem cell graft to a child with acute lymphoblastic leukemia.

The chain links TRBV5-1 to TRBJ1-1; perhaps TRBD1 as D (5 bases). The ends were cut back, 4 bases at V and 0 bases at J, with 13 bases in the middle. There are 15 residues in the CDR3. Germline V gene lookup returns CDR1 SGHRS and CDR2 YFSETQ. The CDR3 DNA reads TGCGCCAGCAGCAGTCGGGGCAGGGTGAACACTGAAGCTTTCTTT. Its translation is CASSSRGRVNTEAFF.

The chain uses TRBV6-1 and TRBJ2-7, with D maybe TRBD2 (6 bases). CDR3 size: 16 residues. The V end was cut by 2 bases, the J end by 0 bases, with 14 bases between. Germline lookup yields CDR1 MNHNS and CDR2 SASEGT. CDR3 residues: CASSEKWGRYSYEQYF. The CDR3 DNA sequence: TGTGCCAGCAGTGAAAAATGGGGGAGGTACTCCTACGAGCAGTACTTC.

This clonotype was counted between two and nine times. The chain carries TRBV3-1 and TRBJ2-7; 9 bases are shared with TRBD1. CDR3 size: 15 residues. Per germline, CDR1 LGHDT and CDR2 YNNKEL (reference sequence). V lost 4 bases, J lost 2 bases, and 6 bases stayed unmatched. The DNA for the CDR3 is TGTGCCAGCAGCCCTTACGGACAGGGGCCCTACGAGCAGTACTTC. Amino acid sequence: CASSPYGQGPYEQYF.

This clonotype was found many times. This chain joins TRBV11-3 and TRBJ2-2; 14 bases are shared with TRBD2. J gave up 5 bases and V 1 base, and 9 bases lay outside the gene matches. The germline CDR1 and CDR2 sequences are SGHNT and YENEEA. This CDR3 contains 19 residues. For the CDR3, the DNA is TGTGCCAGCAGCTTAGGGACTAGCGGGAGGCGACTGTCGACCGGGGAGCTGTTTTTT. This sequence encodes CASSLGTSGRRLSTGELFF.

This clonotype came up a few times. V and J are TRBV12-3 or TRBV12-4 and TRBJ2-5; a weak D match, TRBD1 (6 bases). The CDR3 contains 17 residues. Trimming took 1 base from V and 2 from J, leaving 17 bases between them. CDR3 in DNA: TGTGCCAGCAGTTTAGGTTGGACAGCGAACCTTCAAGAGACCCAGTACTTC. This sequence encodes CASSLGWTANLQETQYF.

A few counts support this clonotype. The chain has TRBV12-3 or TRBV12-4 and TRBJ1-3; maybe TRBD1 (6 bases). Trimming stripped 3 bases from V and 0 bases from J, with 9 bases between. This CDR3 spans 15 amino acids. DNA of the CDR3: TGTGCCAGCAGTTTCCGACAGGACTCTGGAAACACCATATATTTT. It codes for CASSFRQDSGNTIYF.

The genes are TRBV20-1 and TRBJ2-5; 9 bases align to TRBD2. CDR1 is DFQATT, CDR2 SNEGSKA, per germline (reference sequence). The CDR3 sequence is 14 residues long. V dropped 5 bases and J dropped 5; count of bases not matched to a gene: 9. The CDR3 sequence is CSAPGSGSSETQYF. The CDR3 DNA reads as TGCAGTGCTCCCGGTAGCGGGAGTTCGGAGACCCAGTACTTC.

Details on this clonotype: A clone one base away is much larger, so this may be a read error. The chain joins TRBV29-1 to TRBJ2-4; D gene uncertain. This CDR3 region has 10 residues. Germline CDR1 is SQVTM and CDR2 is ANQGSEA. The CDR3 coding sequence is TGCGGCGTTGTTCTCAACATTCAGTACTTC. This sequence encodes CGVVLNIQYF.

This clonotype has only a few counts. The CDR3 reads CASSAIQGLEQFF. For the CDR3, the DNA is TGTGCCAGCAGTGCAATACAGGGGCTTGAGCAGTTCTTC. The rearrangement joins TRBV27 to TRBJ2-1; 7 bases are a match to TRBD1. The CDR3 is 13 residues long. Germline loops: CDR1 MNHEY, CDR2 SMNVEV (reference sequence). V trimming: 5 bases; J trimming: 9 bases; junction bases outside the gene matches: 7.

This clonotype has at least ten counts. The V call is TRBV12-3 or TRBV12-4, the J call TRBJ1-5, with 8 nucleotides matching TRBD1. The CDR3 is 15 residues long. V dropped 5 bases and J dropped 2; count of bases not matched to a gene: 5. The DNA for the CDR3 is TGTGCCAGCAGTCGGCAGGGGGCGGGCAATCAGCCCCAGCATTTT. Its translation is CASSRQGAGNQPQHF.

The table lists this clonotype with many counts. The chain couples TRBV12-3 or TRBV12-4 to TRBJ1-1; D unresolved. The CDR3 has 13 amino acids. The V gene lost 6 bases and the J gene lost 5 bases, with 13 bases spanning the gap. The CDR3 DNA reads as TGTGCCAGCAGCCCTACAACACGGACTGAAGCTTTCTTT. This encodes CASSPTTRTEAFF.

This clonotype was found many times. The J gene is TRBJ2-7, the V gene TRBV12-3 or TRBV12-4; D possibly uses TRBD1 or TRBD2 (6 bases each). The length of the CDR3 is 13 residues. V was clipped by 5 bases and J by 3 bases, with 11 bases between them. The CDR3 region is CASSGGGHYEQYF. The CDR3 DNA reads as TGTGCCAGCAGTGGAGGGGGACACTACGAGCAGTACTTC.

This clonotype was counted only a few times. The chain uses TRBV29-1 and TRBJ2-5; perhaps TRBD2 as D (5 bases). CDR1 is SQVTM, CDR2 ANQGSEA, per germline. This CDR3 comprises 13 residues. Deletions cut 4 bases from V and 7 bases from J, with 16 bases between. DNA of the CDR3: TGCAGCGTTGGAGAGGGTGGGGTGGGGACCCAGTACTTC. Translation gives CSVGEGGVGTQYF.

This chain connects TRBV19 to TRBJ2-7, with D hard to call. This CDR3 is 14 amino acids long. Trimming took off 1 base at V and 1 base at J, with 8 bases between the two ends. Per germline, CDR1 LNHDA and CDR2 SQIVND (reference sequence). The CDR3 here is CASSIVGFSYEQYF. The DNA for the CDR3 is TGTGCCAGTAGTATAGTCGGATTTTCCTACGAGCAGTACTTC.

This clonotype was found a few times. This chain joins TRBV7-2 and TRBJ2-1; possible D gene TRBD1, 6 bases. The CDR3 consists of 14 residues. Trimming took 3 bases from V and 4 from J, leaving 10 bases between them. The germline gives CDR1 SGHTA, CDR2 FQGNSA. The CDR3 loop reads CASSFGQTYNEQFF. DNA of the CDR3: TGTGCCAGCAGCTTTGGACAGACATACAATGAGCAGTTCTTC.

This clonotype was seen ten or more times. The chain links TRBV11-2 to TRBJ2-3; D remains unclear. This CDR3 spans 13 amino acids. The V gene lost 1 base and the J gene lost 8 bases, with 10 bases spanning the gap. Germline CDR1 and CDR2: SGHAT and FQNNGV. The CDR3 DNA reads TGTGCCAGCAGCTTAGGCTACCTCGGTACGCAGTATTTT. This gives the protein CASSLGYLGTQYF.

This clonotype showed up many times. This chain connects TRBV7-2 to TRBJ2-5, with 13 bases fitting TRBD2. V trimming: 6 bases; J trimming: 8 bases; junction bases outside the gene matches: 6. The CDR3 runs 14 residues. Per germline, CDR1 SGHTA and CDR2 FQGNSA. The CDR3 DNA follows: TGTGCCAGCAGTCCAGGACTAGCGGGAGTAACCCAGTACTTC. Its translation is CASSPGLAGVTQYF.

This clonotype was seen many times. The chain combines TRBV12-3 or TRBV12-4 with TRBJ2-7; D is possibly TRBD2 (7 bases). The CDR3 totals 15 residues. Trimming took 5 bases from V and 3 from J, leaving 17 bases between them. CDR3 nucleotides: TGTGCCAGCAGTCTGGAAGGGGGGGCTTTCTACGAGCAGTACTTC. Amino acids: CASSLEGGAFYEQYF.

In its sample, this clonotype was seen many times. The rearrangement joins TRBV29-1 to TRBJ1-2, with D unclear. CDR1 SQVTM and CDR2 ANQGSEA come from the germline V gene. V dropped 3 bases and J dropped 7 bases, with 18 bases sitting between them. The CDR3 covers 14 residues. The CDR3 nucleotides read TGCAGCGTTGATCCGACATCTAATCGTCGTGGCTACACCTTC. The encoded protein is CSVDPTSNRRGYTF.

This clonotype was picked up a small number of times. The chain links TRBV6-5 to TRBJ2-1; unclear D gene. V was pared by 0 bases and J by 9 bases, with 9 bases between. The CDR3 sequence is 13 residues long. Germline assignment: CDR1 MNHEY and CDR2 SVGAGI. The CDR3 loop reads CASSYSSTSEQFF. DNA for the CDR3: TGTGCCAGCAGTTACTCTAGCACGAGTGAGCAGTTCTTC.

A few counts support this clonotype. The genes are TRBV15 and TRBJ2-5, with D tentatively TRBD2 (5 bases). Trimming took 0 bases from V and 3 from J, leaving 11 bases between them. The CDR3 sequence is 15 residues long. The germline CDR1 and CDR2 sequences are LNHNV and YYDKDF (reference sequence). CDR3 protein: CATSRDRTREETQYF. CDR3 DNA: TGTGCCACCAGCAGAGATCGGACGAGGGAAGAGACCCAGTACTTC.

This clonotype was picked up a small number of times. V gene TRBV11-3 combines with J gene TRBJ2-5, with 8 bases identical to TRBD1. CDR1 is SGHNT, CDR2 YENEEA, per germline. J lost 5 bases, V lost 5 bases, and 4 bases had no gene match. The CDR3 runs to 13 residues. In DNA form, the CDR3 reads TGTGCCAGCAGCGTCAGGGGGCCGGAGACCCAGTACTTC. Its protein product is CASSVRGPETQYF.

V and J are TRBV6-1 and TRBJ2-1; either TRBD1 or TRBD2 may fit D (6 bases each). Trimming shortened V by 2 bases and J by 0 bases, and 11 bases separated the two germline ends. Germline V lookup: CDR1 MNHNS, CDR2 SASEGT. The CDR3 covers 16 residues. CDR3 nucleotide sequence: TGTGCCAGCAGTGAAAGAGGGGGGATCTCCTACAATGAGCAGTTCTTC. Residues: CASSERGGISYNEQFF.

This clonotype was observed many times. The chain has TRBV12-3 or TRBV12-4 and TRBJ2-2, with TRBD1 as a possible D gene (6 bases). V shed 3 bases and J shed 2 bases, with 10 bases lying between them. The CDR3 length is 15 residues. The CDR3 nucleotides are TGTGCCAGCAGTTTCTGGGGGCGAAACACCGGGGAGCTGTTTTTT. Translated: CASSFWGRNTGELFF.

In this sample, this clonotype turned up many times. The chain carries TRBV6-2 or TRBV6-3 and TRBJ2-3; 9 positions agree with TRBD2. This CDR3 region has 15 residues. With V trimmed by 5 bases and J by 6 bases, 9 bases remained unmatched. Germline CDR1 MNHEY, CDR2 SVGEGT. The CDR3 sequence is CASSTFSGGADTQYF. In DNA, the CDR3 is TGTGCCAGCAGTACCTTTAGCGGGGGTGCGGATACGCAGTATTTT.

This clonotype showed up many times. The gene calls are TRBV20-1 and TRBJ2-3; D is possibly TRBD2 (6 bases). CDR1 and CDR2 (germline): DFQATT, SNEGSKA (reference sequence). This CDR3 is 15 amino acids long. The V and J ends lost 5 bases and 0 bases respectively, with 15 bases between them. Here the CDR3 reads CSARKSSASTDTQYF. DNA for the CDR3: TGCAGTGCTCGAAAATCTAGCGCGAGCACAGATACGCAGTATTTT.

There are many counts of this clonotype. This chain joins TRBV10-3 and TRBJ2-7; 8 bases are a match to TRBD1. Trimming took 6 bases from V and 0 from J; bases not matched to a gene: 4. The CDR3 is 14 amino acids. Germline CDR1 is ENHRY and CDR2 is SYGVKD. The chain's CDR3 is CAIRVDRASYEQYF. The CDR3 DNA sequence: TGTGCCATCAGGGTGGACAGGGCCTCCTACGAGCAGTACTTC.

This clonotype was seen ten or more times. This chain connects TRBV20-1 to TRBJ2-7, with D maybe TRBD2 (5 bases). This CDR3 is built from 14 residues. V lost 5 bases, J lost 3 bases, and 17 bases lay in between. Germline V CDR1 and CDR2: DFQATT, SNEGSKA (reference sequence). CDR3 DNA sequence: TGCAGTGCTCACCATACGGAGGAAGACTACGAGCAGTACTTC. Its translation is CSAHHTEEDYEQYF.

V is TRBV30 and J is TRBJ2-1; D unclear. Per germline, CDR1 GTSNPN and CDR2 SVGIG (reference sequence). The ends were cut back, 4 bases at V and 5 bases at J, with 15 bases in the middle. This CDR3 is built from 14 residues. CDR3 loop: CAWTTHYRNNEQFF. The CDR3, as DNA: TGTGCCTGGACCACCCACTATAGAAACAATGAGCAGTTCTTC.

In this sample, this clonotype turned up many times. The chain recombines TRBV20-1 with TRBJ2-3; D is perhaps TRBD2 (6 bases). Germline-derived CDR1 and CDR2 are DFQATT and SNEGSKA (reference sequence). Deletions cut 0 bases from V and 2 bases from J, with 12 bases between. The CDR3 sequence is 15 residues long. In DNA, the CDR3 is TGCAGTGCTAGAGATCTGGGCGGGATCACAGATACGCAGTATTTT. Translation: CSARDLGGITDTQYF.